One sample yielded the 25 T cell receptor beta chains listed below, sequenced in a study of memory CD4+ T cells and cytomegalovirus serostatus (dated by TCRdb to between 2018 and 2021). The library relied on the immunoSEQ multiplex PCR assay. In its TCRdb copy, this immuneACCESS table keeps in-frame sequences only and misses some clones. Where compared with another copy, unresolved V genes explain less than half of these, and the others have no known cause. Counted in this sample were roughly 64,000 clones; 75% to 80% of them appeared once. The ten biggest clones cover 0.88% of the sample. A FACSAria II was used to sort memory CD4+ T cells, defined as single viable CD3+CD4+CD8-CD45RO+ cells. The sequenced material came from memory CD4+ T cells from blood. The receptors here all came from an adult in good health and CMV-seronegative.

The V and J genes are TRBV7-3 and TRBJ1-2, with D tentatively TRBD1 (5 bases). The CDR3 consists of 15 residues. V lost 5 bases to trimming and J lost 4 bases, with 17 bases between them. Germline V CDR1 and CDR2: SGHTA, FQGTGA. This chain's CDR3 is CASSPRAGSTYGYTF. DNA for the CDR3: TGTGCCAGCAGCCCACGGGCAGGGTCGACCTATGGCTACACCTTC.

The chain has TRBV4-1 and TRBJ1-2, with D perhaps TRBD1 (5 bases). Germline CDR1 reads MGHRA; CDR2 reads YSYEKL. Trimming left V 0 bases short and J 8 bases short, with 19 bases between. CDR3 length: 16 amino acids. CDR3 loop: CASSQDGVGRAGGYTF. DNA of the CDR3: TGCGCCAGCAGCCAAGACGGGGTGGGCAGGGCGGGCGGCTACACCTTC.

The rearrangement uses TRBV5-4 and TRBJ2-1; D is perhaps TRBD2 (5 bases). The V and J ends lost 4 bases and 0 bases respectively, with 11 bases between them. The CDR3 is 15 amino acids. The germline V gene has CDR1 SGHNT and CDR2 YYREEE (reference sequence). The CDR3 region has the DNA TGTGCCAGCAGCCAAGGACTGAACTCCTACAATGAGCAGTTCTTC. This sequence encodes CASSQGLNSYNEQFF.

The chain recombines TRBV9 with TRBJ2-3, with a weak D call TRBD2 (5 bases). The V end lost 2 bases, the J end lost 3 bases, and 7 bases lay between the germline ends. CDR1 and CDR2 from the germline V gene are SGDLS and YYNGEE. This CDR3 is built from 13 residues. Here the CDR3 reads CASSVSGTDTQYF. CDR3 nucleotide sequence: TGTGCCAGCAGCGTTTCGGGAACAGATACGCAGTATTTT. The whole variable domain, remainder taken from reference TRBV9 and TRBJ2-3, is DSGVTQTPKHLITATGQRVTLRCSPRSGDLSVYWYQQSLDQGLQFLIQYYNGEERAKGNILERFSAQQFPDLHSELNLSSLELGDSALYFCASSVSGTDTQYFGPGTRLTVL.

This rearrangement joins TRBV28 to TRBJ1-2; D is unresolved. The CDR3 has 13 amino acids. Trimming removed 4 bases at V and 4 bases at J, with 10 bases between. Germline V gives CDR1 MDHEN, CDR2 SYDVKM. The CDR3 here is CASSSSNSYGYTF. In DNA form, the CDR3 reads TGTGCCAGCAGTTCTTCAAATAGCTATGGCTACACCTTC.

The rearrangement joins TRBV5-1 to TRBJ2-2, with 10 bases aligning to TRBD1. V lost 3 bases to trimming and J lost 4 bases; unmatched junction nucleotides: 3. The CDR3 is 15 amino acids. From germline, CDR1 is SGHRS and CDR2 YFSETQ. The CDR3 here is CASSSTGGSTGELFF. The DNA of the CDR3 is TGCGCCAGCAGCTCGACAGGGGGCAGCACCGGGGAGCTGTTTTTT. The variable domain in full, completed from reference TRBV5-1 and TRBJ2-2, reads KAGVTQTPRYLIKTRGQQVTLSCSPISGHRSVSWYQQTPGQGLQFLFEYFSETQRNKGNFPGRFSGRQFSNSRSEMNVSTLELGDSALYLCASSSTGGSTGELFFGEGSRLTVL.

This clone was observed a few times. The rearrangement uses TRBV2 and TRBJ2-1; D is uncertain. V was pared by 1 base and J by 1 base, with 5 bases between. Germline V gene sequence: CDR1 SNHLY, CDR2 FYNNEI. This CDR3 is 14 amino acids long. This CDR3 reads CASSEGLSYNEQFF. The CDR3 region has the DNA TGTGCCAGCAGTGAAGGACTGTCCTACAATGAGCAGTTCTTC.

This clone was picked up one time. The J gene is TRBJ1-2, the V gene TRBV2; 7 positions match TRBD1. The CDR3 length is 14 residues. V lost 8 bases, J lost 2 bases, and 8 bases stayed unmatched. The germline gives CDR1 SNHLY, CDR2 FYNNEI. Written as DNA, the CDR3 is TGTGCCAGCTCAAGGACAGGTTCAAACTATGGCTACACCTTC. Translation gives CASSRTGSNYGYTF.

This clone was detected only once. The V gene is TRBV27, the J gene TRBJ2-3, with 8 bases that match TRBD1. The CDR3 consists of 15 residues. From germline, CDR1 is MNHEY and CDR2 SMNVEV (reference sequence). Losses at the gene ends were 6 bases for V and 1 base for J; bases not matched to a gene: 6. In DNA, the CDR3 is TGTGCCAGCAGCACTCGGGGACAGGGCACAGATACGCAGTATTTT. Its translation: CASSTRGQGTDTQYF.

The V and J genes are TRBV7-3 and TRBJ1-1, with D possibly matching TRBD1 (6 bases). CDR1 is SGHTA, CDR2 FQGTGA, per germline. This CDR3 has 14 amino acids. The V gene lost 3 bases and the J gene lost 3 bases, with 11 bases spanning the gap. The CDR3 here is CASSLDRTYTEAFF. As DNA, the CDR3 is TGTGCCAGCAGCTTGGACAGAACTTACACTGAAGCTTTCTTT.

The CDR3 DNA reads as TGTGCCAGCAGTGACGGGCACGGGACAGGGGATCGTGGCTACACCTTC. It codes for CASSDGHGTGDRGYTF. This rearrangement joins TRBV6-4 to TRBJ1-2, with 10 bases aligning to TRBD1. J was trimmed by 7 bases and V by 2 bases; bases with no gene match: 10. Germline assignment: CDR1 MRHNA and CDR2 SNTAGT. The CDR3 extends over 16 amino acids.

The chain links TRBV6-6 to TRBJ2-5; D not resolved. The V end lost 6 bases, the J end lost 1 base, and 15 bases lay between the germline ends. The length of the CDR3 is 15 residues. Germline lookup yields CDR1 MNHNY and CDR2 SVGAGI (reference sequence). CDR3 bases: TGTGCCAGCAGCTCCCCTGGCGGCGGCCAAGAGACCCAGTACTTC. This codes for CASSSPGGGQETQYF.

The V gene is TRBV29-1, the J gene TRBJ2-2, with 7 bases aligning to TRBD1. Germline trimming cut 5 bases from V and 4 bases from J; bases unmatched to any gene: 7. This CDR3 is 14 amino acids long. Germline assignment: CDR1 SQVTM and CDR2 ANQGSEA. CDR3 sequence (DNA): TGCAGCGTTCGACAGGGTTCGGCCACCGGGGAGCTGTTTTTT. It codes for CSVRQGSATGELFF.

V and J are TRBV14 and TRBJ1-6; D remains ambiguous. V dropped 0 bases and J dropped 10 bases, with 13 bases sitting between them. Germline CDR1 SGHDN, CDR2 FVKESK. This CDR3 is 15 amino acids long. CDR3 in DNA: TGTGCCAGCAGCCAAGATATACGTATTCGGTCACCCCTCCACTTT. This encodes CASSQDIRIRSPLHF.

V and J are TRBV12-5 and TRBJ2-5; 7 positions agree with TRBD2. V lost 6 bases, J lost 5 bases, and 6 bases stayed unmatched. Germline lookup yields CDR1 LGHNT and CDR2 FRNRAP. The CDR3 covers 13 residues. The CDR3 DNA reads TGTGCTAGTGGGTCCTGGGAGGGGGAGACCCAGTACTTC. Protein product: CASGSWEGETQYF. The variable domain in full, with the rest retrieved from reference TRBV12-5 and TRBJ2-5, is DARVTQTPRHKVTEMGQEVTMRCQPILGHNTVFWYRQTMMQGLELLAYFRNRAPLDDSGMPKDRFSAEMPDATLATLKIQPSEPRDSAVYFCASGSWEGETQYFGPGTRLLVL.

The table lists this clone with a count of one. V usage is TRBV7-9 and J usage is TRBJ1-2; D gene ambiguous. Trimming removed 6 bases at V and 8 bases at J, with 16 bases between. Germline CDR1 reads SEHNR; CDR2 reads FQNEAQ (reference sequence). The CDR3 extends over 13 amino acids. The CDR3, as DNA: TGTGCCAGCAGTTCAAACTCCGGGGTCGGCTACACCTTC. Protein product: CASSSNSGVGYTF.

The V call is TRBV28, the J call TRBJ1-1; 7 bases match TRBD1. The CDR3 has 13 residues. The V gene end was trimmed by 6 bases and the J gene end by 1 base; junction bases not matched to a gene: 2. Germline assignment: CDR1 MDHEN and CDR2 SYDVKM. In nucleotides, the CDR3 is TGTGCCAGCAGACAGGGGTCGAACACTGAAGCTTTCTTT. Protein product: CASRQGSNTEAFF. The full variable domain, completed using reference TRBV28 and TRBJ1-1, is DVKVTQSSRYLVKRTGEKVFLECVQDMDHENMFWYRQDPGLGLRLIYFSYDVKMKEKGDIPEGYSVSREKKERFSLILESASTNQTSMYLCASRQGSNTEAFFGQGTRLTVV.

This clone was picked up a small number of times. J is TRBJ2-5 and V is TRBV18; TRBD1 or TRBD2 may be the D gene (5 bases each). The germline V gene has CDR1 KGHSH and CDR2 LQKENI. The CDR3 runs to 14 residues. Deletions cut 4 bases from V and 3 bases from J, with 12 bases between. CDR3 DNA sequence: TGTGCCAGCTCACTTTCGGGACGGGAAGAGACCCAGTACTTC. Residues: CASSLSGREETQYF.

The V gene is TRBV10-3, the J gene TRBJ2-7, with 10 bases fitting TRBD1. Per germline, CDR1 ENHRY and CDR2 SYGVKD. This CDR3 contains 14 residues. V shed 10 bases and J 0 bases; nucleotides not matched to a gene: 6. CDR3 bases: TGTGCCAGCAGGACAGGGGGGACCTCCTACGAGCAGTACTTC. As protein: CASRTGGTSYEQYF.

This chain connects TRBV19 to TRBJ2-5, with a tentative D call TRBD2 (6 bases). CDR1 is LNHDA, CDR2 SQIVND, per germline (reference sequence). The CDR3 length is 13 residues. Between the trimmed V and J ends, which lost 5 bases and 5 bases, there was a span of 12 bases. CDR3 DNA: TGTGCCAGTAGTGGTGCAGGGAGGGAGACCCAGTACTTC. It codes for CASSGAGRETQYF.

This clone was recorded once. CDR3 amino acids: CASSTRQGNQPQHF. DNA for the CDR3: TGTGCCAGTAGTACACGACAGGGCAATCAGCCCCAGCATTTT. V usage is TRBV19 and J usage is TRBJ1-5, with a possible D match to TRBD1 (6 bases). This CDR3 spans 14 amino acids. CDR1 LNHDA and CDR2 SQIVND come from the germline V gene (reference sequence). V lost 4 bases and J 2 bases, leaving 9 bases between the germline ends.

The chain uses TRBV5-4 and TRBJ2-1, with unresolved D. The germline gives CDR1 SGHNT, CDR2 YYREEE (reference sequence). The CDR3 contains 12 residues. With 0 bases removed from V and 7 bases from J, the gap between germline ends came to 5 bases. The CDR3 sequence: CASSLEGNEQFF. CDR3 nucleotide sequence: TGTGCCAGCAGCTTGGAAGGGAATGAGCAGTTCTTC.

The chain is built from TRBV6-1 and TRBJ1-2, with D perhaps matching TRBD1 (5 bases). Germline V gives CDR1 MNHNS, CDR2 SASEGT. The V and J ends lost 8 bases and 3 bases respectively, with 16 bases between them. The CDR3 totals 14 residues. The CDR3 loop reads CASSLQGVDYGYTF. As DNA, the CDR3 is TGTGCCAGCTCGCTCCAAGGGGTTGACTATGGCTACACCTTC.

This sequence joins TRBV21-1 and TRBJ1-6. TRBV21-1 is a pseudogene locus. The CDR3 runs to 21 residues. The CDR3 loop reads CASRRGYPRISQNSYNSPLHF. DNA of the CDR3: TGTGCCAGCAGAAGAGGGTATCCCAGGATTAGCCAAAACTCCTATAATTCACCCCTCCACTTT.

The CDR3 sequence: CASSESINGYTF. The CDR3 DNA is TGTGCCAGCAGTGAATCGATTAATGGCTACACCTTC. The chain is built from TRBV6-1 and TRBJ1-2; D unclear. Germline V gene sequence: CDR1 MNHNS, CDR2 SASEGT. The CDR3 length is 12 residues. V gave up 2 bases and J gave up 6 bases, with 7 bases separating them.